Included here is one T cell receptor beta chain sequence, with context. The sample belongs to a study of control samples from healthy donors and cancer patients. Trimming left V 0 bases short and J 8 bases short, with 14 bases between. This CDR3 contains 14 residues. Germline values: CDR1 SGHNT, CDR2 YYREEE (reference sequence). Data came from immunoSEQ multiplex PCR; TCRdb stores just in-frame clones and leaves some out. The sample includes 90,000 to 150,000 clones, 87% of them seen just once. The rearrangement uses TRBV5-4 and TRBJ1-2; D perhaps matches TRBD1 (6 bases). Specimen: blood. This TCR was recovered from a man aged 25-40 years in good health. CDR3 sequence reads: CASSLGVQGWGYTF. For the CDR3, the DNA is TGTGCCAGCAGCTTGGGAGTACAGGGCTGGGGCTACACCTTC.